The 20 T cell receptor beta chains below were found in one sample sequenced in a study of cytomegalovirus exposure and HLA in healthy donors. This PCR relied on a set of 60 Vbeta primers and 13 Jbeta primers. Method: immunoSEQ multiplex PCR; TCRdb's copy keeps in-frame clones and lacks some. The repertoire shows 120,000 to 150,000 clones; the top ten hold approximately 2.4%. Sequences were obtained from PBMCs. Receptors originate from a man between 40 and 49 years old in good health and CMV-seronegative.

The rearrangement links TRBV5-5 to TRBJ2-1; 9 bases match TRBD1. The CDR3 has 14 residues. Germline trimming cut 6 bases from V and 5 bases from J; bases unmatched to any gene: 6. Germline V CDR1 and CDR2: SGHKS, YYEKEE (reference sequence). The DNA for the CDR3 is TGTGCCAGCAATACGGGACAGGGCGACAATGAGCAGTTCTTC. Residues: CASNTGQGDNEQFF.

The genes are TRBV13 and TRBJ2-7; no firm D call. The germline CDR1 and CDR2 sequences are PRHDT and FYEKMQ (reference sequence). CDR3 length: 14 residues. V was shortened by 0 bases and J by 1 base, with 7 bases between the two germline ends. DNA for the CDR3: TGTGCCAGCAGCTTAGGCTACCGGTCCTACGAGCAGTACTTC. Amino acid sequence: CASSLGYRSYEQYF. Combining the CDR3 with reference TRBV13 and TRBJ2-7 gives the whole variable domain AAGVIQSPRHLIKEKRETATLKCYPIPRHDTVYWYQQGPGQDPQFLISFYEKMQSDKGSIPDRFSAQQFSDYHSELNMSSLELGDSALYFCASSLGYRSYEQYFGPGTRLTVT.

The chain employs TRBV7-3 and TRBJ2-2; possible D gene TRBD2, 6 bases. CDR1 and CDR2 from the germline V gene are SGHTA and FQGTGA. V was pared by 5 bases and J by 1 base, with 20 bases between. The CDR3 is made up of 18 amino acids. The CDR3 bases are TGTGCCAGCAGCCAGCCCCGGGGAGGAGCTCAGAACACCGGGGAGCTGTTTTTT. Its protein product is CASSQPRGGAQNTGELFF. The variable domain in full, with the rest retrieved from reference TRBV7-3 and TRBJ2-2, is GAGVSQTPSNKVTEKGKYVELRCDPISGHTALYWYRQSLGQGPEFLIYFQGTGAADDSGLPNDRFFAVRPEGSVSTLKIQRTERGDSAVYLCASSQPRGGAQNTGELFFGEGSRLTVL.

V gene TRBV5-1 combines with J gene TRBJ1-6, with TRBD1 matching over 9 bases. From germline, CDR1 is SGHRS and CDR2 YFSETQ. The CDR3 is 15 residues long. Trimming removed 3 bases from V and 7 bases from J; junction bases left unmatched: 5. As DNA, the CDR3 is TGCGCCAGCAGCTCGGGGGGACAGGGAAATTCACCCCTCCACTTT. It yields the protein CASSSGGQGNSPLHF.

The rearrangement links TRBV14 to TRBJ1-4; 9 bases match TRBD1. The trim removed 2 bases at V and 6 bases at J, leaving 4 bases unmatched. Germline V gives CDR1 SGHDN, CDR2 FVKESK. This CDR3 is built from 15 residues. CDR3 protein: CASSQPGTGHEKLFF. DNA for the CDR3: TGTGCCAGCAGCCAACCCGGGACAGGGCATGAAAAACTGTTTTTT.

The chain has TRBV4-2 and TRBJ2-2, with 8 bases that match TRBD2. The CDR3 is made up of 15 amino acids. CDR1 LGHNA and CDR2 YNFKEQ come from the germline V gene. Trimming cost V 4 bases and J 4 bases; bases outside gene matches: 5. The CDR3: CASSRGSGITGELFF. CDR3 nucleotide sequence: TGTGCCAGCAGCCGGGGTAGCGGGATCACCGGGGAGCTGTTTTTT.

The rearrangement uses TRBV28 and TRBJ1-6, with 8 bases lining up with TRBD1. V gave up 6 bases and J gave up 10 bases; unmatched junction bases: 8. Germline loops: CDR1 MDHEN, CDR2 SYDVKM. This CDR3 region has 14 residues. This CDR3 reads CASSSGGEGSPLHF. CDR3 sequence (DNA): TGTGCCAGCAGCTCAGGGGGCGAGGGATCACCCCTCCACTTT.

V usage is TRBV11-2 and J usage is TRBJ2-3, with D possibly TRBD2 on 7 matching bases. CDR3 size: 18 residues. The germline CDR1 and CDR2 sequences are SGHAT and FQNNGV. The germline V and J ends were trimmed by 4 bases and 0 bases, with 20 bases remaining between them. The CDR3 here is CASSYAAGALISTDTQYF. CDR3 DNA: TGTGCCAGCAGCTATGCTGCGGGGGCCCTCATCAGCACAGATACGCAGTATTTT.

The chain couples TRBV11-2 to TRBJ2-7; TRBD2 is a possible D gene (5 bases). This CDR3 spans 16 amino acids. Trimming left V 1 base short and J 2 bases short, with 15 bases between. CDR1 and CDR2 from the germline V gene are SGHAT and FQNNGV. In DNA, the CDR3 is TGTGCCAGCAGCTTAGCTAAGGCGGGTCGTACCTACGAGCAGTACTTC. Its translation is CASSLAKAGRTYEQYF.

This chain links TRBV6-5 with TRBJ1-2; 8 bases line up with TRBD1. The V gene end was trimmed by 4 bases and the J gene end by 5 bases; junction bases not matched to a gene: 6. The CDR3 runs 14 residues. Germline CDR1 reads MNHEY; CDR2 reads SVGAGI. The CDR3 nucleotides are TGTGCCAGCAGTTCCTTGGACAGGGTGTATGGCTACACCTTC. As protein: CASSSLDRVYGYTF.

The chain couples TRBV2 to TRBJ2-5; possibly TRBD2 for D (6 bases). CDR1 and CDR2 from the germline V gene are SNHLY and FYNNEI. This CDR3 is built from 12 residues. V was shortened by 6 bases and J by 3 bases, with 8 bases between the two germline ends. CDR3 protein: CASRLAKETQYF. The DNA of the CDR3 is TGTGCCAGCAGACTAGCAAAAGAGACCCAGTACTTC.

This chain links TRBV6-4 with TRBJ2-7, with 13 bases identical to TRBD2. Germline loops: CDR1 MRHNA, CDR2 SNTAGT. With 5 bases clipped from V and 2 bases from J, the junction kept 3 bases outside the gene matches. The CDR3 totals 15 residues. Here the CDR3 DNA reads TGTGCCAGCAGTCCTACTAGCGGGGGGGCCTACGAGCAGTACTTC. This codes for CASSPTSGGAYEQYF.

V gene TRBV18 combines with J gene TRBJ2-7, with 9 bases matching TRBD1. This CDR3 has 14 residues. V gave up 3 bases and J gave up 5 bases; unmatched junction bases: 5. Germline assignment: CDR1 KGHSH and CDR2 LQKENI. Here the CDR3 reads CASSPLRDRDEQYF. CDR3 coding DNA: TGTGCCAGCTCACCGCTCCGGGACAGGGACGAGCAGTACTTC.

The V gene is TRBV6-1, the J gene TRBJ2-7; 11 bases are a match to TRBD1. Germline V CDR1 and CDR2: MNHNS, SASEGT. The V segment lost 6 bases and the J segment 3 bases; nucleotides outside the gene matches: 7. The CDR3 loop spans 15 amino acids. The CDR3 sequence is CASRTGTGGVYEQYF. CDR3 DNA sequence: TGTGCCAGCAGAACCGGGACAGGGGGAGTCTACGAGCAGTACTTC.

The V call is TRBV27, the J call TRBJ1-3; 8 bases agree with TRBD1. Trimming at V came to 5 bases and at J to 0 bases, leaving 3 bases not matched to a gene. CDR1 is MNHEY, CDR2 SMNVEV, per germline (reference sequence). CDR3 length: 15 amino acids. The DNA of the CDR3 is TGTGCCAGCAGTGTGACAGGGGTCTCTGGAAACACCATATATTTT. Translation gives CASSVTGVSGNTIYF.

The gene calls are TRBV5-1 and TRBJ2-3, with TRBD1 identical over 8 bases. Germline V gene data show CDR1 as SGHRS and CDR2 as YFSETQ. The CDR3 extends over 13 amino acids. After removal of 0 bases from V and 7 bases from J, the junction contained 1 base not matched to a gene. CDR3 region: CASSLGTGNTQYF. The CDR3 DNA is TGCGCCAGCAGCTTGGGGACAGGGAATACGCAGTATTTT.

J is TRBJ2-2 and V is TRBV7-2; D is perhaps TRBD1 (6 bases). V lost 5 bases and J 7 bases, leaving 14 bases between the germline ends. Germline V lookup: CDR1 SGHTA, CDR2 FQGNSA. The CDR3 spans 14 residues. The CDR3 DNA reads as TGTGCCAGCAGCATTGAGGGGGAAATCGGGGAGCTGTTTTTT. It is translated as CASSIEGEIGELFF.

The chain links TRBV19 to TRBJ1-1; no clear D. This CDR3 spans 15 amino acids. Germline V gives CDR1 LNHDA, CDR2 SQIVND (reference sequence). V lost 1 base and J 1 base, leaving 10 bases between the germline ends. The CDR3 region is CASSIAARGNTEAFF. The CDR3 DNA reads TGTGCCAGTAGTATAGCGGCCCGAGGGAACACTGAAGCTTTCTTT.

The rearrangement links TRBV14 to TRBJ1-2; tentatively, D is TRBD1 (6 bases). Germline V gene sequence: CDR1 SGHDN, CDR2 FVKESK. The CDR3 loop spans 13 amino acids. V gave up 6 bases and J gave up 8 bases, with 16 bases separating them. CDR3 sequence: CASSTGTNYGYTF. CDR3 sequence (DNA): TGTGCCAGCAGTACCGGGACAAATTACGGCTACACCTTC.

The chain is built from TRBV18 and TRBJ1-4; 11 nucleotides match TRBD1. Trimming removed 0 bases from V and 0 bases from J; junction bases left unmatched: 9. Looked up from germline, CDR1 is KGHSH and CDR2 is LQKENI. The CDR3 extends over 20 amino acids. The CDR3 sequence is CASSPPGTGGAHATNEKLFF. As DNA, the CDR3 is TGTGCCAGCTCACCACCCGGGACAGGGGGTGCCCATGCAACTAATGAAAAACTGTTTTTT.